This record looks at one TCR beta chain sequence and its context. Its antigen is currently not known. No qualities accompany the bases; no much larger clone lies one base away. This sample was included in a study of CD8 T cells in ankylosing spondylitis (dated by TCRdb to 2016 to 2017). As for the study more broadly: The study set out to find disease-linked TCR variants by profiling T cell receptor beta repertoires in ankylosing spondylitis patients and healthy donors. Peripheral blood samples were taken, and synovial fluid was additionally collected from ankylosing spondylitis patients. The full study cohort was made up of about two dozen ankylosing spondylitis patients and 108 healthy donors.

Overall study results and their limits: A TCR beta motif made up of several highly homologous amino acid variants appeared to be characteristic of blood from ankylosing spondylitis patients. Some of the motif variants had been reported before in the synovial fluid and blood of reactive arthritis patients, a finding that suggests common disease-initiation mechanisms. Significant enrichment of the disease-linked clones was reported in matched synovial fluid samples from ankylosing spondylitis patients. A CD8+ phenotype was shown by the disease-linked clones, which were found at relatively low frequencies in peripheral blood.

Instrument on record: Illumina HiSeq 2500. TCR beta libraries were prepared by quantitative 5'-RACE with molecular barcodes. For the original study's pipeline: A new computational method based on a probabilistic model of VDJ rearrangement was used to identify disease-linked TCR variants. TCRdb's own reprocessing of the public reads used fastp at Q25 and MiXCR and kept productive beta chains. Records with the same CDR3 protein are collapsed into one entry carrying the most frequent genes and DNA. The V and J calls were determined by TCRdb, not by the authors. This sample gives under 850,000 distinct CDR3 sequences in total; roughly 20% of them show up just once. The ten most abundant clones make up 19% of the sample. V is pared back by 0 bases and J by 2 bases, with 8 bases lying between the germline termini. The germline V gene provides CDR1 ENHRY and CDR2 SYGVKD. The CDR3 contains 14 residues, cysteine and phenylalanine counted. Only the CDR3 region is kept as DNA, spanning 42 bases read in frame from base 1.

The sequence was obtained from a male donor with ankylosing spondylitis. The sequenced material came from blood, either unsorted or a sorted T cell fraction (not recorded which). The chain links TRBV10-3 with TRBJ2-7, with the D segment identity uncertain. The nucleotides are TGTGCCATCAGTGAGTCGATCGAGACCTACGAGCAGTACTTC. Its coded protein is CAISESIETYEQYF.